A single sample is the source of the 24 T cell receptor beta chains below, sequenced in a study of immune heterogeneity within non-small cell lung tumors. For the TCR beta CDR3, multiplex PCR with 32 V and 13 J primers performed the amplification. In TCRdb, the multiplex PCR reads were re-called with MiXCR into one record per CDR3 protein. The sample includes tens of thousands of distinct CDR3 sequences, approximately 30% seen only once; the top ten take roughly 4.3%. Template material comprised bulk tumor genomic DNA at 450 to 650 ng per sample. During surgery, each primary tumor gave multiple biopsies spaced as far apart as possible. With untreated, newly diagnosed non-small cell lung cancer, the patients went on to undergo curative surgery. The sample comprised lung tumor tissue. The receptors shown here come from a middle-aged man with non-small cell lung cancer.

At least ten counts were recorded for this clonotype. This chain connects TRBV11-3 to TRBJ2-7; no clear D. V shed 5 bases and J shed 6 bases, with 11 bases lying between them. CDR1 is SGHNT and CDR2 is YENEEA in the germline V gene. The CDR3 contains 12 residues. In nucleotides, the CDR3 is TGTGCCAGCAGCCATACCCTACCCGAGCAGTACTTC. Translating it yields CASSHTLPEQYF.

There are many counts of this clonotype. CDR3 amino acids: CASSFTGTSGSQYF. The CDR3 region has the DNA TGCGCCAGCAGCTTTACCGGGACTAGCGGGAGCCAGTATTTT. V gene TRBV5-1 combines with J gene TRBJ2-3, with TRBD2 identical over 14 bases. This CDR3 has 14 residues. Trimming at V came to 2 bases and at J to 12 bases, leaving 5 bases not matched to a gene. Germline V gene data show CDR1 as SGHRS and CDR2 as YFSETQ.

By its share, this clonotype is medium-sized. The J gene is TRBJ1-1, the V gene TRBV6-2 or TRBV6-3; TRBD1 might be the D (5 bases). Per the germline V gene, CDR1 is MNHEY and CDR2 is SVGEGT. This CDR3 contains 13 residues. The germline V and J ends were trimmed by 9 bases and 0 bases, with 11 bases remaining between them. The CDR3 reads CASQGIMNTEAFF. The CDR3 coding sequence is TGTGCCAGTCAGGGTATTATGAACACTGAAGCTTTCTTT.

This clonotype was counted a few times. V gene TRBV11-3 combines with J gene TRBJ2-3, with D possibly TRBD2 on 5 matching bases. The CDR3 is made up of 15 amino acids. Trimming cost V 0 bases and J 6 bases, with 13 bases left between them. CDR1 is SGHNT and CDR2 is YENEEA in the germline V gene. The CDR3 region has the DNA TGTGCCAGCAGCTTAGATCGGGGATTAGGGGATACGCAGTATTTT. Translation: CASSLDRGLGDTQYF.

There are many counts of this clonotype. The chain has TRBV27 and TRBJ2-1, with 12 bases aligning to TRBD2. Germline loops: CDR1 MNHEY, CDR2 SMNVEV (reference sequence). The CDR3 runs 18 residues. V lost 5 bases and J lost 0; bases outside the gene matches: 8. The CDR3 DNA reads TGTGCCAGCAGTCCGACTAGCGGGAGCACACCCTCCTACAATGAGCAGTTCTTC. This translates into CASSPTSGSTPSYNEQFF.

In this sample, this clonotype turned up many times. The chain uses TRBV6-1 and TRBJ1-2, with TRBD1 as a possible D gene (5 bases). This CDR3 contains 13 residues. V lost 7 bases and J lost 3, with 12 bases in between. Germline CDR1 reads MNHNS; CDR2 reads SASEGT. The CDR3: CASMTVGHYGYTF. CDR3 in DNA: TGTGCCAGCATGACCGTGGGACACTATGGCTACACCTTC.

This clonotype was detected ten times or more. The chain uses TRBV12-3 or TRBV12-4 and TRBJ1-3, with D possibly matching TRBD1 (5 bases). Trimming took off 6 bases at V and 4 bases at J, with 13 bases between the two ends. This CDR3 contains 14 residues. In nucleotides, the CDR3 is TGTGCCAGCAGCCTCCCCCAGGGAGGAAACACCATATATTTT. Translation gives CASSLPQGGNTIYF.

V is TRBV11-2 and J is TRBJ2-3; the match to TRBD2 covers 8 bases. This CDR3 is built from 15 residues. The ends lost 5 bases at V and 0 bases at J; junction bases unmatched: 4. Germline-derived CDR1 and CDR2 are SGHAT and FQNNGV. The CDR3 here is CASSPSGYSTDTQYF. In DNA, the CDR3 is TGTGCCAGCAGCCCTAGCGGGTATAGCACAGATACGCAGTATTTT.

Details on this clonotype: Just one base apart from a much larger clone, this may be a read error. The V gene is TRBV5-1, the J gene TRBJ2-3; either TRBD1 or TRBD2 may fit D (5 bases each). From germline, CDR1 is SGHRS and CDR2 YFSETQ. The V gene lost 6 bases and the J gene lost 0 bases, with 14 bases spanning the gap. CDR3 length: 15 amino acids. The CDR3 sequence is CASNWNGGSTDTQYF. DNA of the CDR3: TGCGCCAGCAACTGGAATGGGGGTAGCACAGATACGCAGTATTTT.

The V call is TRBV5-5, the J call TRBJ2-4; 7 nucleotides line up with TRBD2. Germline V gene data show CDR1 as SGHKS and CDR2 as YYEKEE (reference sequence). The CDR3 runs to 14 residues. V was clipped by 4 bases and J by 3 bases; unmatched bases: 4. The CDR3 nucleotides read TGTGCCAGCAGCAGGACTAGTGGCAAAAACATTCAGTACTTC. This sequence encodes CASSRTSGKNIQYF.

This rearrangement joins TRBV11-2 to TRBJ2-3, with D tentatively TRBD2 (6 bases). This CDR3 is 14 amino acids long. Between the trimmed V and J ends, which lost 5 bases and 5 bases, there was a span of 14 bases. CDR1 is SGHAT, CDR2 FQNNGV, per germline. This CDR3 is CASSRSGGGDTQYF. CDR3 coding DNA: TGTGCCAGCAGCCGATCCGGGGGAGGAGATACGCAGTATTTT. Looking up the rest from reference TRBV11-2 and TRBJ2-3 gives the full variable domain: EAGVAQSPRYKIIEKRQSVAFWCNPISGHATLYWYQQILGQGPKLLIQFQNNGVVDDSQLPKDRFSAERLKGVDSTLKIQPAKLEDSAVYLCASSRSGGGDTQYFGPGTRLTVL.

The chain joins TRBV6-5 to TRBJ2-2; D remains unclear. The CDR3 length is 14 residues. Germline V gene sequence: CDR1 MNHEY, CDR2 SVGAGI. Trimming removed 0 bases at V and 10 bases at J, with 12 bases between. The CDR3 is CASSYSGKFKELFF. For the CDR3, the DNA is TGTGCCAGCAGTTACTCGGGAAAGTTTAAGGAGCTGTTTTTT.

The count of this clonotype is one. A much larger clone lies one base from this, so it may be a read error. In this CDR3 the conserved last residue, phenylalanine or tryptophan, is missing, so a read error is likely. The rearrangement uses TRBV13 and TRBJ1-1; no reliable D call. Per the germline V gene, CDR1 is PRHDT and CDR2 is FYEKMQ (reference sequence). The CDR3 sequence is 11 residues long. The V gene lost 2 bases and the J gene lost 5 bases, with 3 bases spanning the gap. CDR3 region: CASSLITEAFL. In nucleotides, the CDR3 is TGTGCCAGCAGCTTAATTACTGAAGCTTTCCTT.

In regard to this clonotype: A much larger clone is a single base away; this may be a read error. The chain carries TRBV7-6 and TRBJ2-3; D is possibly TRBD1 (6 bases). The CDR3 length is 11 residues. Trimming took 9 bases from V and 9 from J, leaving 13 bases between them. The germline V gene has CDR1 SGHVS and CDR2 FNYEAQ. The CDR3 DNA reads TGTGCCAGGAGTACAGGGCGGACGCAGTATTTT. Translation gives CARSTGRTQYF.

A word on this clonotype: This CDR3 fails to terminate in the conserved phenylalanine or tryptophan, so it likely reflects a read error. This chain joins TRBV11-3 and TRBJ2-1; no definite D call. Trimming took 0 bases from V and 0 from J, leaving 9 bases between them. Germline V lookup: CDR1 SGHNT, CDR2 YENEEA. The CDR3 covers 16 residues. The CDR3 DNA follows: TGTGCCAGCAGCTTAGAGGCAGACTTCTCCTACAATGAGCAGTTCTTA. Protein product: CASSLEADFSYNEQFL.

J is TRBJ2-1 and V is TRBV6-4, with 7 bases matching TRBD2. CDR3 length: 16 amino acids. V dropped 0 bases and J dropped 8; count of bases not matched to a gene: 10. CDR1 and CDR2 (germline): MRHNA, SNTAGT. The CDR3 loop is CASSDSGGSFIHEQFF. The CDR3 DNA sequence: TGTGCCAGCAGTGACTCGGGGGGGTCCTTTATCCATGAGCAGTTCTTC.

This clonotype was seen many times. The V gene is TRBV6-1, the J gene TRBJ1-2; 7 nucleotides line up with TRBD1. The CDR3 spans 13 residues. J was trimmed by 2 bases and V by 4 bases; bases with no gene match: 1. Germline CDR1 and CDR2: MNHNS and SASEGT. The CDR3 is CASSAQGNYGYTF. CDR3 bases: TGTGCCAGCAGTGCACAGGGGAACTATGGCTACACCTTC.

At least ten counts were recorded for this clonotype. The chain combines TRBV10-1 with TRBJ2-2; no clear D gene. This CDR3 has 13 residues. The germline CDR1 and CDR2 sequences are WNHNN and SYGVQD (reference sequence). The germline V and J ends were trimmed by 4 bases and 0 bases, with 3 bases remaining between them. In DNA form, the CDR3 reads TGCGCCAGCAGTGTGACGAACACCGGGGAGCTGTTTTTT. Its translation is CASSVTNTGELFF.

The table lists this clonotype with a few counts. The chain combines TRBV20-1 with TRBJ2-3, with a weak D call TRBD1 (5 bases). Looked up from germline, CDR1 is DFQATT and CDR2 is SNEGSKA (reference sequence). The CDR3 length is 15 residues. Trimming took 0 bases from V and 3 from J, leaving 13 bases between them. Written as DNA, the CDR3 is TGCAGTGCTAGAGATCCCCAGGGTGGTACAGATACGCAGTATTTT. This sequence encodes CSARDPQGGTDTQYF.

This clonotype was counted at least ten times. The J gene is TRBJ1-2, the V gene TRBV7-2, with D hard to call. The CDR3 spans 15 residues. The germline gives CDR1 SGHTA, CDR2 FQGNSA. V was trimmed by 1 base and J by 9 bases, leaving 18 bases between them. The CDR3 DNA sequence: TGTGCCAGCAGCTTAGAAGTCGCTGCGGGGAGGAGCTACACCTTC. Protein: CASSLEVAAGRSYTF.

This clonotype was observed a few times. CDR3 sequence: CSARSPTSYGNTIYF. The CDR3 bases are TGCAGTGCTAGATCCCCGACCAGCTACGGAAACACCATATATTTT. The chain couples TRBV20-1 to TRBJ1-3, with unresolved D. Trimming took 2 bases from V and 4 from J, leaving 15 bases between them. CDR1 and CDR2 from the germline V gene are DFQATT and SNEGSKA (reference sequence). The CDR3 runs to 15 residues.

The chain employs TRBV6-1 and TRBJ2-7, with 10 bases identical to TRBD2. V gave up 10 bases and J gave up 0 bases; unmatched junction bases: 6. The CDR3 totals 14 residues. CDR1 and CDR2 from the germline V gene are MNHNS and SASEGT. CDR3: CATNLAGVSYEQYF. The CDR3 DNA reads as TGTGCCACCAACCTAGCGGGAGTCTCCTACGAGCAGTACTTC.

This clonotype was picked up a small number of times. The chain is built from TRBV20-1 and TRBJ2-7; 7 nucleotides match TRBD2. The V segment lost 4 bases and the J segment 0 bases; nucleotides outside the gene matches: 0. CDR1 DFQATT and CDR2 SNEGSKA come from the germline V gene (reference sequence). This CDR3 has 12 residues. This CDR3 is CSAKRGSYEQYF. The CDR3 DNA follows: TGCAGTGCTAAGCGGGGCTCCTACGAGCAGTACTTC.

The J gene is TRBJ1-1, the V gene TRBV18; no definite D call. The CDR3 contains 14 residues. CDR1 is KGHSH, CDR2 LQKENI, per germline. Trimming removed 5 bases from V and 3 bases from J, with 13 bases in between. The CDR3 coding sequence is TGTGCCAGCTCAGCAAATCGGAGGGACACTGAAGCTTTCTTT. Its translation is CASSANRRDTEAFF.